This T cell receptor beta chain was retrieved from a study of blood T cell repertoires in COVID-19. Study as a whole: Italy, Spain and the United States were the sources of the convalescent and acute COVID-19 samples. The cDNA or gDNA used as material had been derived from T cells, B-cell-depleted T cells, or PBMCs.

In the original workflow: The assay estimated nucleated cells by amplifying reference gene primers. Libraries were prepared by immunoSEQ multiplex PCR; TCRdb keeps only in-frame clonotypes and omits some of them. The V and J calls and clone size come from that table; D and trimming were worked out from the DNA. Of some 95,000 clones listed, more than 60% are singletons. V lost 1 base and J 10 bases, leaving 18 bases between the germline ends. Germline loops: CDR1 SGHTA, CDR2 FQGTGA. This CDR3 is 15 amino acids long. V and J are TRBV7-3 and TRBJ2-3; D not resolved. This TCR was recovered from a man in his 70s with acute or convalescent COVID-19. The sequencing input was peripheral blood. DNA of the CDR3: TGTGCCAGCAGCTTAAATTTCCTCCCGGGTCCCCCGCAGTATTTT. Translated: CASSLNFLPGPPQYF.